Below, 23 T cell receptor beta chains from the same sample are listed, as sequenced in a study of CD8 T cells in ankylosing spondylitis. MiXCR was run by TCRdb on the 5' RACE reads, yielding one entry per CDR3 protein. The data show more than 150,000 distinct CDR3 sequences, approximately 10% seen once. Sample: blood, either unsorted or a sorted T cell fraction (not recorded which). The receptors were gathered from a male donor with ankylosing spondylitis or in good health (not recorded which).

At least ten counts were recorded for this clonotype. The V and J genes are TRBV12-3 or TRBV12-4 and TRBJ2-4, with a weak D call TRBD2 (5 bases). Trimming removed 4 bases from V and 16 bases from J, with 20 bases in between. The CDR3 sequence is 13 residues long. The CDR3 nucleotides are TGTGCCAGCAGTTCCGTGACGGGGTCGGGAATCTACTTC. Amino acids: CASSSVTGSGIYF.

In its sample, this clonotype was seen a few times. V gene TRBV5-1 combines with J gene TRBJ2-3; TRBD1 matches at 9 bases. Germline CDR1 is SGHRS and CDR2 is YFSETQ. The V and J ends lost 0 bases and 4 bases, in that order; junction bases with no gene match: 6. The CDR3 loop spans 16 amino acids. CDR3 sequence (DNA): TGCGCCAGCAGCTTGGGGACAGGGGCAATGGCAGATACGCAGTATTTT. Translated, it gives CASSLGTGAMADTQYF.

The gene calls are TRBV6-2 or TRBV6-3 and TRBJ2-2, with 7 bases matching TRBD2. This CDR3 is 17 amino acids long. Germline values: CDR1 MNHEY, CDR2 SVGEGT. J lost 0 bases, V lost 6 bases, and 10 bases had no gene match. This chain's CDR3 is CASSQGKSGANTGELFF. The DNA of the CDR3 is TGTGCCAGCAGCCAAGGGAAGAGCGGGGCGAACACCGGGGAGCTGTTTTTT.

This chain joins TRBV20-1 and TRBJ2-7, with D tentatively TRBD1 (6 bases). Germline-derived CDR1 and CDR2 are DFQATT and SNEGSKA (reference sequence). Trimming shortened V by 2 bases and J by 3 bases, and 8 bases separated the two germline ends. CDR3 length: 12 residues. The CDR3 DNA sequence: TGCAGTGCTAGACCGGACAGCTACGAGCAGTACTTC. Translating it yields CSARPDSYEQYF.

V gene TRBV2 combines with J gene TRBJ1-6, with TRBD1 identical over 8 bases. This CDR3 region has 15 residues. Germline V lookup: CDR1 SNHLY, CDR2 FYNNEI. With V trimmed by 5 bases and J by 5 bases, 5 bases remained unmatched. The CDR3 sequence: CASSRGQGDNSPLHF. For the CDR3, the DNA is TGTGCCAGCAGTAGAGGACAGGGCGATAATTCACCCCTCCACTTT.

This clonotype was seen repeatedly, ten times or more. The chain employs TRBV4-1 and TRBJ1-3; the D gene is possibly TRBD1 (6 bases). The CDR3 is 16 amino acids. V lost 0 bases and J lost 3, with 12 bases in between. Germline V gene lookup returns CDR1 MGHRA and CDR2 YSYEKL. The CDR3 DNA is TGCGCCAGCAGCCAAGACAGGGGAGTAGGTGGAAACACCATATATTTT. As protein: CASSQDRGVGGNTIYF.

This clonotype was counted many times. The CDR3 region has the DNA TGTGCCAGCAGCCCGACAGGGAATGGCTACACCTTC. It translates to CASSPTGNGYTF. The chain joins TRBV6-5 to TRBJ1-2, with 7 bases that match TRBD1. The CDR3 has 12 amino acids. The germline gives CDR1 MNHEY, CDR2 SVGAGI. With 6 bases clipped from V and 6 bases from J, the junction kept 4 bases outside the gene matches.

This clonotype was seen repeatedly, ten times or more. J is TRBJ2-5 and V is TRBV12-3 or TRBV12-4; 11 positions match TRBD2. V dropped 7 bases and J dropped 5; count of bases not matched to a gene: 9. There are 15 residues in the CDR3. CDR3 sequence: CASIIAGGPMETQYF. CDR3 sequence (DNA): TGTGCCAGCATTATAGCGGGAGGGCCTATGGAGACCCAGTACTTC.

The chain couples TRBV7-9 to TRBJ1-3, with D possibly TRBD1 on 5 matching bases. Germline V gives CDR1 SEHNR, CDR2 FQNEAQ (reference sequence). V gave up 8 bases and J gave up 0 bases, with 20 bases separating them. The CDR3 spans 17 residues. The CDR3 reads CASLRVGTSSSGNTIYF. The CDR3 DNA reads TGTGCCAGCTTGAGAGTGGGGACGTCGAGCTCTGGAAACACCATATATTTT. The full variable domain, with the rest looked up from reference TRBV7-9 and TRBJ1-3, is DTGVSQNPRHKITKRGQNVTFRCDPISEHNRLYWYRQTLGQGPEFLTYFQNEAQLEKSRLLSDRFSAERPKGSFSTLEIQRTEQGDSAMYLCASLRVGTSSSGNTIYFGEGSWLTVV.

CDR3: CASSQSSYTEAFF. The CDR3 DNA reads TGTGCCAGCAGCCAAAGCAGTTACACTGAAGCTTTCTTT. This chain links TRBV7-9 with TRBJ1-1; D is uncertain. The germline gives CDR1 SEHNR, CDR2 FQNEAQ (reference sequence). With 5 bases removed from V and 3 bases from J, the gap between germline ends came to 10 bases. The CDR3 is 13 amino acids.

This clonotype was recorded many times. This CDR3 is CASSGAGGVNSPLHF. The CDR3 DNA reads as TGTGCCAGCAGTGGCGCCGGGGGCGTTAATTCACCCCTCCACTTT. V gene TRBV28 combines with J gene TRBJ1-6, with D possibly TRBD1 on 6 matching bases. The V gene lost 5 bases and the J gene lost 6 bases, with 14 bases spanning the gap. In germline, CDR1 is MDHEN, CDR2 SYDVKM. The CDR3 covers 15 residues. Supplemented by reference TRBV28 and TRBJ1-6, the full variable domain reads DVKVTQSSRYLVKRTGEKVFLECVQDMDHENMFWYRQDPGLGLRLIYFSYDVKMKEKGDIPEGYSVSREKKERFSLILESASTNQTSMYLCASSGAGGVNSPLHFGNGTRLTVT.

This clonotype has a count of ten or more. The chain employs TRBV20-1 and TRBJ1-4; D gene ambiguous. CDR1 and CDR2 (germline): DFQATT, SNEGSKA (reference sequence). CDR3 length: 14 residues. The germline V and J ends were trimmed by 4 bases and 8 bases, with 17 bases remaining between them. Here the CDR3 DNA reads TGCAGTGCTAAAGTGAACAGCCACCCGGAAAAACTGTTTTTT. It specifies CSAKVNSHPEKLFF.

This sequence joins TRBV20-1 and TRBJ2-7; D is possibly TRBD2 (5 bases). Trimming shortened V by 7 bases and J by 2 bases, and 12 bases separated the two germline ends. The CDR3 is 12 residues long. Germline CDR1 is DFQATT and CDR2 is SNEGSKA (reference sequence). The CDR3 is CSVRRAAYEQYF. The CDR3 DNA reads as TGCAGTGTGCGGCGGGCAGCCTACGAGCAGTACTTC.

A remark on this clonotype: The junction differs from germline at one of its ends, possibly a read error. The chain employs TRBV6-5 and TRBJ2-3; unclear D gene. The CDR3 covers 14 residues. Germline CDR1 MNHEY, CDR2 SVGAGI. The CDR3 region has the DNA TGTGTCAGCAGTTTCCGGACCAGCACAGATACGCAGTATTTT. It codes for CVSSFRTSTDTQYF.

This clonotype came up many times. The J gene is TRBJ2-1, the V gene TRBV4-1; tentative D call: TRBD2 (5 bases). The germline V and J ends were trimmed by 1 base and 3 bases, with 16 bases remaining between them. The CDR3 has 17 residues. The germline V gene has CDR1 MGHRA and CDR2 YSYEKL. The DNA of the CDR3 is TGCGCCAGCAGCCAAGGTCCTCACGGGAAGGACTACAATGAGCAGTTCTTC. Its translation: CASSQGPHGKDYNEQFF.

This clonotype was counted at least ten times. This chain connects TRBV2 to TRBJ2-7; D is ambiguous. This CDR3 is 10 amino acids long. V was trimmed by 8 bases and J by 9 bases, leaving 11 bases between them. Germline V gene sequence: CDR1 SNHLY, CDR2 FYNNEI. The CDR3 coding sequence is TGTGCCAGCGCAGAAATCGGGCAGTACTTC. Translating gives CASAEIGQYF.

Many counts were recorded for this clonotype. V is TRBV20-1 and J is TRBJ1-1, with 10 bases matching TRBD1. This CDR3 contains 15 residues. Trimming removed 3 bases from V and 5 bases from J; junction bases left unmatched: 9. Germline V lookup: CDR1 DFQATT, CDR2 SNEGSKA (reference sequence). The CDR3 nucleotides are TGCAGTGCTAGGGACGGGACAGGGGTGTGGACTGAAGCTTTCTTT. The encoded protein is CSARDGTGVWTEAFF.

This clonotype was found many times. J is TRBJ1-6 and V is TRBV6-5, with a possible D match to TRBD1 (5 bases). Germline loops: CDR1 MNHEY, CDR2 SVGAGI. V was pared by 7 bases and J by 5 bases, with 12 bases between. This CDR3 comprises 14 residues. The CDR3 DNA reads TGTGCCAGCACCCCCGGGGCAGATAATTCACCCCTCCACTTT. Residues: CASTPGADNSPLHF.

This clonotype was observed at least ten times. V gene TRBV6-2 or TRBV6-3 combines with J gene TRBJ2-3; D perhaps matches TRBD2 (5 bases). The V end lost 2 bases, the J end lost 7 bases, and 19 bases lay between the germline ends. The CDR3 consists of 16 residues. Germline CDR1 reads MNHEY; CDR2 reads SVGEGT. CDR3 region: CASSYQLAGAQNTQYF. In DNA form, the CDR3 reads TGTGCCAGCAGTTACCAATTGGCGGGTGCACAGAATACGCAGTATTTT.

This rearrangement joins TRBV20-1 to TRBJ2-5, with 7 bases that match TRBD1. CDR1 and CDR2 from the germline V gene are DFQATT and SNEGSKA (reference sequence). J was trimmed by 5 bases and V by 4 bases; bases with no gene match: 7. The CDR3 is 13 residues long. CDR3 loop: CSATADRVETQYF. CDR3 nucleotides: TGCAGTGCTACCGCTGACAGGGTCGAGACCCAGTACTTC.

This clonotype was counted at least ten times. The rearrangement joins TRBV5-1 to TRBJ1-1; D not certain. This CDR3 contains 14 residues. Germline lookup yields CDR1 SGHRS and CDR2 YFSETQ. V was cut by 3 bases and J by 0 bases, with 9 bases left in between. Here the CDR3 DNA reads TGCGCCAGCAGCTGGAATCCAGTGAACACTGAAGCTTTCTTT. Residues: CASSWNPVNTEAFF. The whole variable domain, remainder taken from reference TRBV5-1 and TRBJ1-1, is KAGVTQTPRYLIKTRGQQVTLSCSPISGHRSVSWYQQTPGQGLQFLFEYFSETQRNKGNFPGRFSGRQFSNSRSEMNVSTLELGDSALYLCASSWNPVNTEAFFGQGTRLTVV.

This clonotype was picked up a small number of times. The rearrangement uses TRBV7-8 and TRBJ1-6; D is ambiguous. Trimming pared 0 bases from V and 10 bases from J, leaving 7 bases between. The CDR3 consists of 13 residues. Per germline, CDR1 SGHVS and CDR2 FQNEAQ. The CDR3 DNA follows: TGTGCCAGCAGCTTAGCGCCCGGGTCACCCCTCCACTTT. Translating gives CASSLAPGSPLHF.

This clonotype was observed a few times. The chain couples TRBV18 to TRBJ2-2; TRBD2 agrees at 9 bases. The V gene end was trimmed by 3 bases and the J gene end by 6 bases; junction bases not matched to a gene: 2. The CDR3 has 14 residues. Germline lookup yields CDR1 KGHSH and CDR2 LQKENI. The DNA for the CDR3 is TGTGCCAGCTCACCGGGACTAGCTTCCGGGGAGCTGTTTTTT. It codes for CASSPGLASGELFF.